This is a list of T cell receptor beta chains from one sample in a study of response to subunit inactivated influenza vaccine. TCRdb processed the RT-PCR reads anew with MiXCR; each CDR3 protein has one entry. This sample has around 580,000 distinct CDR3 sequences, with 10% to 15% found just once. Sample: PBMCs from blood, taken on the day of vaccination. The receptors shown here come from a man aged 45-65 years who received an inactivated influenza vaccine. CDR3s include the opening cysteine and the closing phenylalanine or tryptophan. The order of the fields is V gene, D gene, clone size, J gene, CDR3 DNA, CDR3 protein. D genes are given only for firm matches. Only part of the rows carry a size: once, few, many, or a class if the clone is expanded.

>TRBV7-9|.|many|TRBJ2-3
TGTGCCAGCAGCTCTCTAACTACAGATACGCAGTATTTT
CASSSLTTDTQYF
>TRBV27|.|.|TRBJ2-5
TGTGCCAGCAGTCCTGGACTCGGCACCAACCACGAGACCCAGTACTTC
CASSPGLGTNHETQYF
>TRBV11-2|TRBD1|many|TRBJ2-6
TGTGCCAGCAGCTTAGTAGGGACAGGGGCCGACCTCTCTGGGGCCAACGTCCTGACTTTC
CASSLVGTGADLSGANVLTF
>TRBV12-3/TRBV12-4|.|few|TRBJ2-7
TGTGCCAGCAGCCCTTTTCAGGGATATTACGAGCAGTACTTC
CASSPFQGYYEQYF
>TRBV5-5|TRBD2|few|TRBJ2-3
TGTGCCAGCAGCCTGGGGGGAGGGTCCTACACAGATACGCAGTATTTT
CASSLGGGSYTDTQYF
>TRBV11-2|TRBD1|many|TRBJ2-1
TGTGCCAGCAGCTCAGGGACAGGGGGCTCCAGCTCCTACAATGAGCAGTTCTTC
CASSSGTGGSSSYNEQFF
>TRBV12-3/TRBV12-4|TRBD2|.|TRBJ2-1
TGTGCCAGCAGTTTCGGAGCGGGGATGTACTACAATGAGCAGTTCTTC
CASSFGAGMYYNEQFF
>TRBV5-1|.|.|TRBJ2-2
TGCGCCAGCAGCTTGGGACAGTCTCGGGCCGGGGAGCTGTTTTTT
CASSLGQSRAGELFF
>TRBV20-1|.|.|TRBJ1-5
TGCAGTGCTAGAAAAGGACGGAGCAATCAGCCCCAGCATTTT
CSARKGRSNQPQHF
>TRBV7-8|.|.|TRBJ1-3
TGTGTCAGCAGCTTAGCACTAGGCCGACAGCCAGGAAACACCATATATTTT
CVSSLALGRQPGNTIYF
>TRBV20-1|.|.|TRBJ1-6
TGCAGTGCTAGAGCTGGACAGTCGCTCTCCTATAATTCACCCCTCCACTTT
CSARAGQSLSYNSPLHF
>TRBV19|TRBD1|.|TRBJ1-1
TGTGCCAGTAGTTACCGACAGGGAGCGTACACTGAAGCTTTCTTT
CASSYRQGAYTEAFF
>TRBV27|.|few|TRBJ2-2
TGTGCCAGCAGCAGCCGAGGCTCCAATTACGGGAACACCGGGGAGCTGTTTTTT
CASSSRGSNYGNTGELFF
>TRBV5-1|.|.|TRBJ1-1
TGCGCCAGCAGCTTGGCCTGGGGACGGGCCCACACTGAAGCTTTCTTT
CASSLAWGRAHTEAFF
>TRBV4-3|.|many|TRBJ2-5
TGCGCCAGCAGCCAAGATTTCAGGGACTACCAAGAGACCCAGTACTTC
CASSQDFRDYQETQYF
>TRBV20-1|.|many|TRBJ2-7
TGCAGTGCTAGGGGCGGGAACAACCCCTACGAGCAGTACTTC
CSARGGNNPYEQYF
>TRBV20-1|.|.|TRBJ2-7
TGCAGTCCTGGACACTACGAGCAGTACTTC
CSPGHYEQYF
>TRBV5-6|TRBD2|many|TRBJ2-7
TGTGCCAGCAGCGCACGGCGGGGGGAGCAGTACTTC
CASSARRGEQYF